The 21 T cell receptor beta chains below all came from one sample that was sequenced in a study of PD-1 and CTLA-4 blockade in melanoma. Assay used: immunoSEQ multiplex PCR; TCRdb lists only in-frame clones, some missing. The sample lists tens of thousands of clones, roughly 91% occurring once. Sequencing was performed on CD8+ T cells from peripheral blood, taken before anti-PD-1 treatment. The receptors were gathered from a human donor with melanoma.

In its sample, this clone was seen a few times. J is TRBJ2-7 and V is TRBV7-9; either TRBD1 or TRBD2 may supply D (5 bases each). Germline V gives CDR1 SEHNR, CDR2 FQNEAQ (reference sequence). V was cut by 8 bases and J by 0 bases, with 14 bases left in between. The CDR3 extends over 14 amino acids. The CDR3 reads CASQDSGSSYEQYF. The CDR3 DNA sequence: TGTGCCAGCCAGGACTCAGGGAGCTCCTACGAGCAGTACTTC.

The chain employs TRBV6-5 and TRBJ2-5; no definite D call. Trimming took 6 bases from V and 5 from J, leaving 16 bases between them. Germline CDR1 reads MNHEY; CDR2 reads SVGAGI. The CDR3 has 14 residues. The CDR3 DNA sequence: TGTGCCAGCAGCTTCTCGGGCCAGCAGGAGACCCAGTACTTC. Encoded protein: CASSFSGQQETQYF.

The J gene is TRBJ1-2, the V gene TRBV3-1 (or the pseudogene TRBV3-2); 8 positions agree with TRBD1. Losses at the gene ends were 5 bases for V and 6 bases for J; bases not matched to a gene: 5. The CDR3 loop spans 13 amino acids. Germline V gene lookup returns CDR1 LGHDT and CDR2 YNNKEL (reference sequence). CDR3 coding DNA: TGTGCCAGCAGCTGGACAGGGTTGGATGGCTACACCTTC. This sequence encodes CASSWTGLDGYTF.

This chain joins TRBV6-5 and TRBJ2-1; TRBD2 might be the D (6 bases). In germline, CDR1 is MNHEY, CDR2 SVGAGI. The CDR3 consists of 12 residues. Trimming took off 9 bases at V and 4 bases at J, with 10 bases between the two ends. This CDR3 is CASGTFYNEQFF. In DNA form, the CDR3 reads TGTGCCAGTGGGACTTTTTACAATGAGCAGTTCTTC.

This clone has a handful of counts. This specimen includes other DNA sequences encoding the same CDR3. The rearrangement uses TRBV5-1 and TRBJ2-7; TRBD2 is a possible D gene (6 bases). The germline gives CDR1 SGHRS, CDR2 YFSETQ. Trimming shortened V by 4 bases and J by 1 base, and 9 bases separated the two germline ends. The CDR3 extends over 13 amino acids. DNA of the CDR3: TGCGCCAGCAGCCCTAGCGAGTCCTACGAGCAGTACTTC. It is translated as CASSPSESYEQYF.

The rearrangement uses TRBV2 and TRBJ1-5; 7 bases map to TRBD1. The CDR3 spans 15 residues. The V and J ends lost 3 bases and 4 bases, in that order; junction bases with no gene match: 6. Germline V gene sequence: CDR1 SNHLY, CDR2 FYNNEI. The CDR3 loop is CASSDNRGWNQPQHF. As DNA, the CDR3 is TGTGCCAGCAGTGACAACAGGGGATGGAATCAGCCCCAGCATTTT.

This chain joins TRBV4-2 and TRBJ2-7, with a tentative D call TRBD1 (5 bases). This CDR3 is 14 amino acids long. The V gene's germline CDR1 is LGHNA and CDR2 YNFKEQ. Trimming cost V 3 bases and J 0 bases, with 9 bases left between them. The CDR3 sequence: CASSQADSSYEQYF. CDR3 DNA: TGTGCCAGCAGCCAGGCCGACAGCTCCTACGAGCAGTACTTC.

CDR3 in DNA: TGTGCCAGCAGCTTAGCGCTCGGGGAGTACAATGAGCAGTTCTTC. Translated, it gives CASSLALGEYNEQFF. This rearrangement joins TRBV7-6 to TRBJ2-1; weak D call: TRBD2 (5 bases). Germline-derived CDR1 and CDR2 are SGHVS and FNYEAQ. V was shortened by 0 bases and J by 4 bases, with 10 bases between the two germline ends. The CDR3 sequence is 15 residues long. Looking up the rest from reference TRBV7-6 and TRBJ2-1 gives the full variable domain: GAGVSQSPRYKVTKRGQDVALRCDPISGHVSLYWYRQALGQGPEFLTYFNYEAQQDKSGLPNDRFSAERPEGSISTLTIQRTEQRDSAMYRCASSLALGEYNEQFFGPGTRLTVL.

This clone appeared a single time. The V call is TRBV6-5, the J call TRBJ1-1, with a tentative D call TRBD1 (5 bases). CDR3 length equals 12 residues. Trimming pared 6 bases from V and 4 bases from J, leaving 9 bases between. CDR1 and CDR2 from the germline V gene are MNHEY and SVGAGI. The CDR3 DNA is TGTGCCAGCAGCCAGGGAGGCACTGAAGCTTTCTTT. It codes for CASSQGGTEAFF.

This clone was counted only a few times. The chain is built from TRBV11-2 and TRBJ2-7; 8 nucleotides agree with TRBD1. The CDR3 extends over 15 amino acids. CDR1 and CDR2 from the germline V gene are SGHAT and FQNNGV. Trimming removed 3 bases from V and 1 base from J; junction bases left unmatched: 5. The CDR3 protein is CASSFGTGISYEQYF. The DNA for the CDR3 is TGTGCCAGCAGCTTTGGGACAGGTATTTCCTACGAGCAGTACTTC.

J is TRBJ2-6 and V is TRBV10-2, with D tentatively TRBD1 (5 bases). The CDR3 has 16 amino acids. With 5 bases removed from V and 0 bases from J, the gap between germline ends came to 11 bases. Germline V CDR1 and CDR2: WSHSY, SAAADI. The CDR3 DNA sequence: TGCGCCAGCAGTCAGGGCCCCTTCTCTGGGGCCAACGTCCTGACTTTC. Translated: CASSQGPFSGANVLTF.

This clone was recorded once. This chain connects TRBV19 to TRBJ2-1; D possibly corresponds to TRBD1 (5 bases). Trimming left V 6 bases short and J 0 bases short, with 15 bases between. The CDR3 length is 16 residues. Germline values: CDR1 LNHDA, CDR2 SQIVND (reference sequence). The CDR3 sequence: CASSADSLSSYNEQFF. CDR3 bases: TGTGCCAGTAGCGCAGACAGTCTCTCCTCCTACAATGAGCAGTTCTTC. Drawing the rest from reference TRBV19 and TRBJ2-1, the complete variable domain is DGGITQSPKYLFRKEGQNVTLSCEQNLNHDAMYWYRQDPGQGLRLIYYSQIVNDFQKGDIAEGYSVSREKKESFPLTVTSAQKNPTAFYLCASSADSLSSYNEQFFGPGTRLTVL.

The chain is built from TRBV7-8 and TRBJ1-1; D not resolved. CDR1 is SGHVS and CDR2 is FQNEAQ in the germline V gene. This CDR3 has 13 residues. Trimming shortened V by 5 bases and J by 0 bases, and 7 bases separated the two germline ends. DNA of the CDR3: TGTGCCAGCAGCCCAGCGGTGAACACTGAAGCTTTCTTT. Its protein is CASSPAVNTEAFF.

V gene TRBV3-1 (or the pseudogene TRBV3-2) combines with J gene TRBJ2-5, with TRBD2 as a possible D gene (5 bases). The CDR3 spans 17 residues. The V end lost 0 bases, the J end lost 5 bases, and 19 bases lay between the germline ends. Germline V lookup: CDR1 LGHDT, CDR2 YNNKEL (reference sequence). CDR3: CASSQEGRGNGMETQYF. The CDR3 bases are TGTGCCAGCAGCCAAGAGGGTCGGGGTAATGGGATGGAGACCCAGTACTTC.

The CDR3 nucleotides read TGTGCCAGCAGCTTGGACAGCCTCGAAGACGCACCACTCTATGGCTACACCTTC. Its protein product is CASSLDSLEDAPLYGYTF. The chain joins TRBV5-5 to TRBJ1-2; D is unclear. The V end lost 0 bases, the J end lost 4 bases, and 22 bases lay between the germline ends. Germline lookup yields CDR1 SGHKS and CDR2 YYEKEE (reference sequence). The CDR3 consists of 18 residues.

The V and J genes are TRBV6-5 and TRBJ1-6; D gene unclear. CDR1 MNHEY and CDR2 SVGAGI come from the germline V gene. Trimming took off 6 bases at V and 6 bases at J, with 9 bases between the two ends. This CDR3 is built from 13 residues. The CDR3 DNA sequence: TGTGCCAGCAGCCCCTGGGCTAATTCACCCCTCCACTTT. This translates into CASSPWANSPLHF.

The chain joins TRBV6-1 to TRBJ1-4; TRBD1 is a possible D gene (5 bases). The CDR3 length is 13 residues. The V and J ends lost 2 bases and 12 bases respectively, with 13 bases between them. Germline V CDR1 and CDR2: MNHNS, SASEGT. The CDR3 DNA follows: TGTGCCAGCAGTGAACCTACAGGCCCGGAACTGTTTTTT. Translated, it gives CASSEPTGPELFF.

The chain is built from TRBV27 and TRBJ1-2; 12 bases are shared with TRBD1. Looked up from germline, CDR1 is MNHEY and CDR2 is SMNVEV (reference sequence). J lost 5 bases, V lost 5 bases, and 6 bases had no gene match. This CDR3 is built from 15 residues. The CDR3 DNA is TGTGCCAGCAGTGTAGGGACAGGGGGCTTGTATGGCTACACCTTC. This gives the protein CASSVGTGGLYGYTF.

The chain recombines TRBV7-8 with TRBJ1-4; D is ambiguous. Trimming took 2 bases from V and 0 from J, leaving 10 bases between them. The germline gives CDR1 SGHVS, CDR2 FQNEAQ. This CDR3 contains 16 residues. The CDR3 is CASSLKEDATNEKLFF. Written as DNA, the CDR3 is TGTGCCAGCAGCTTAAAGGAAGACGCAACTAATGAAAAACTGTTTTTT.

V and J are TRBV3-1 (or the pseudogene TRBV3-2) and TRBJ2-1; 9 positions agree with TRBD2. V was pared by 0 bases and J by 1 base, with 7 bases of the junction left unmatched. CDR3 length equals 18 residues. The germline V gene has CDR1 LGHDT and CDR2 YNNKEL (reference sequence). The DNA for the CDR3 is TGTGCCAGCAGCCAAGATCGCGGCGGGAGGGGTTCCTACAATGAGCAGTTCTTC. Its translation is CASSQDRGGRGSYNEQFF.

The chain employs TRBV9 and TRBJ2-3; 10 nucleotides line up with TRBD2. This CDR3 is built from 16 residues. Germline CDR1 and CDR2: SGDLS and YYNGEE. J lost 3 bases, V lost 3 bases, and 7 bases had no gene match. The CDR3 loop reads CASSGGASGRTDTQYF. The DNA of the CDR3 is TGTGCCAGCAGCGGGGGGGCTAGCGGGAGAACAGATACGCAGTATTTT. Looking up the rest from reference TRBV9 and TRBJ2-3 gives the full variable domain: DSGVTQTPKHLITATGQRVTLRCSPRSGDLSVYWYQQSLDQGLQFLIQYYNGEERAKGNILERFSAQQFPDLHSELNLSSLELGDSALYFCASSGGASGRTDTQYFGPGTRLTVL.